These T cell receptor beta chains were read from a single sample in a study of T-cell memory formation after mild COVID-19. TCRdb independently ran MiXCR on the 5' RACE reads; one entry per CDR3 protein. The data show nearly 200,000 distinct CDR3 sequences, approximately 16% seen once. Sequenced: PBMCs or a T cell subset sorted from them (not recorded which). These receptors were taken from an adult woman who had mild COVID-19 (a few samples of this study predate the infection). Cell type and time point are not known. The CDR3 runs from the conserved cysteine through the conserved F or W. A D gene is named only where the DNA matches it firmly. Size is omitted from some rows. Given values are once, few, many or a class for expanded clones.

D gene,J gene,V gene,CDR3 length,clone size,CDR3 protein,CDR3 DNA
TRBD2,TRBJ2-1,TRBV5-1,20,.,CASSLVSSSGGSPRGNEQFF,TGCGCCAGCAGCTTAGTTTCATCTAGCGGGGGATCCCCCAGAGGCAATGAGCAGTTCTTC
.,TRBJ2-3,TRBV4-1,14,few,CASSQRAGTDTQYF,TGCGCCAGCAGCCAACGGGCGGGCACAGATACGCAGTATTTT
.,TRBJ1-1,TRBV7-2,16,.,CASSSWTVRMNTEAFF,TGTGCCAGCAGCTCCTGGACAGTTAGGATGAACACTGAAGCTTTCTTT
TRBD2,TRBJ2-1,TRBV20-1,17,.,CSASGTSGISSRYEQFF,TGCAGTGCTAGCGGGACTAGCGGAATCTCGTCGAGGTATGAGCAGTTCTTC
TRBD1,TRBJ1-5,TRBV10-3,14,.,CATSESQGDQPQHF,TGTGCCACCAGTGAGTCACAGGGGGATCAGCCCCAGCATTTT
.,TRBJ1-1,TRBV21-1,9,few,CASSKKAFF,TGTGCCAGCAGCAAGAAAGCTTTCTTT
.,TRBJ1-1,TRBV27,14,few,CASSFGAPGTEAFF,TGTGCCAGCAGTTTCGGGGCCCCGGGGACTGAAGCTTTCTTT
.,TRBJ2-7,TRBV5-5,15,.,CASSRIVTSSYEQYF,TGTGCCAGCAGCCGCATTGTGACTAGCTCCTACGAGCAGTACTTC
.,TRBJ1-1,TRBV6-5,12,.,CASTSAGTEAFF,TGTGCCAGCACTTCCGCAGGAACTGAAGCTTTCTTT
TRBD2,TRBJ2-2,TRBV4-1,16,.,CASSQGGGEGTGELFF,TGCGCCAGCAGCCAAGGGGGAGGGGAGGGCACCGGGGAGCTGTTTTTT
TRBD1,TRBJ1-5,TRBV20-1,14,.,CSARSGQRSQPQHF,TGCAGTGCTAGATCGGGACAGCGCAGCCAGCCCCAGCATTTT
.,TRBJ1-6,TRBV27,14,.,CASSLFRQDSPLHF,TGTGCCAGCAGTTTATTCCGACAGGATTCACCCCTCCACTTT
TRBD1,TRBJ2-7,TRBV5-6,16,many,CASSLGRRTGSYEQYF,TGTGCCAGCAGCTTGGGGCGGAGGACAGGGTCCTACGAGCAGTACTTC
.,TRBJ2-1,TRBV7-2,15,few,CASSLGAGPSGEQFF,TGTGCCAGCAGCTTAGGTGCGGGGCCATCCGGTGAGCAGTTCTTC
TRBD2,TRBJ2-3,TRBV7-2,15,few,CASSLIAGGTDTQYF,TGTGCCAGCAGCTTAATCGCGGGGGGCACAGATACGCAGTATTTT
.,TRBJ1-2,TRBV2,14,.,CASSEASRSYGYTF,TGTGCCAGCAGTGAAGCTAGCAGGTCCTATGGCTACACCTTC
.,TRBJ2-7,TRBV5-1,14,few,CASRPDSLQGGGNF,TGCGCCAGCAGACCCGACTCCCTCCAAGGGGGGGGGAACTTC
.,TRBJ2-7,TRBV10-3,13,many,CAISESMGYEQYF,TGTGCCATCAGTGAGTCAATGGGTTACGAGCAGTACTTC
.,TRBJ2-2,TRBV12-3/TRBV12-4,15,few,CASSSGTVNTGELFF,TGTGCCAGCAGTTCCGGGACGGTGAACACCGGGGAGCTGTTTTTT
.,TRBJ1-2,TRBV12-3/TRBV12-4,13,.,CASGRGANYGYTF,TGTGCCAGCGGCCGGGGGGCTAACTATGGCTACACCTTC
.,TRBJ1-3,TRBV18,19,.,CASSPPSIRHYFSGNTIYF,TGTGCCAGCTCACCACCGAGTATTAGACATTACTTCTCTGGAAACACCATATATTTT
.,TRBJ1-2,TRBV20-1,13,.,CSARSGADYGYTF,TGCAGTGCTAGATCAGGGGCAGACTATGGCTACACCTTC
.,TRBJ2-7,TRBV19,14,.,CASSIGPFVNEQYF,TGTGCCAGTAGTATAGGTCCTTTCGTCAACGAGCAGTACTTC
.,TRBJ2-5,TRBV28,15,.,CASSFAQGTRETQYF,TGTGCCAGCAGTTTCGCACAGGGGACTAGGGAGACCCAGTACTTC
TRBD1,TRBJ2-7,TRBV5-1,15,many,CASSSIDRGDYEQYF,TGCGCCAGCAGCTCCATTGACAGGGGTGACTACGAGCAGTACTTC
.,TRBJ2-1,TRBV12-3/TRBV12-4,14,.,CASSLGVPYNEQFF,TGTGCCAGCAGTTTGGGGGTGCCCTACAATGAGCAGTTCTTC
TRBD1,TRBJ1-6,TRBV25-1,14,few,CASSARQGNSPLHF,TGTGCCAGCAGTGCGAGACAGGGGAATTCACCCCTCCACTTT
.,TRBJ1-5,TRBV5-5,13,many,CASSLGADQPQHF,TGTGCCAGCAGCTTGGGGGCCGACCAGCCCCAGCATTTT
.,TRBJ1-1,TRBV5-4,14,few,CASSIAGVNTEAFF,TGTGCCAGCAGCATAGCAGGGGTGAACACTGAAGCTTTCTTT
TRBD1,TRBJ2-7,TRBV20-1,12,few,CSPFRDSYEQYF,TGCAGCCCCTTCCGGGACAGCTACGAGCAGTACTTC
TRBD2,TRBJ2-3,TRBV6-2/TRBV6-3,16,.,CASSSIAGGITDTQYF,TGTGCCAGCAGTTCAATAGCGGGAGGCATCACAGATACGCAGTATTTT
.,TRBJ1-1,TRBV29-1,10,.,CSVGESEAFF,TGCAGCGTTGGGGAGTCTGAAGCTTTCTTT
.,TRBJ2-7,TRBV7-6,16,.,CASSLEGGGLSYEQYF,TGTGCCAGCAGCTTAGAAGGGGGAGGGCTCTCCTACGAGCAGTACTTC
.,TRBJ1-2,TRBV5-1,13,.,CASSLVEGNGYTF,TGCGCCAGCAGCTTGGTGGAGGGTAACGGCTACACCTTC
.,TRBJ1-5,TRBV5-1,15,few,CASSQSGGRNQPQHF,TGCGCCAGCTCCCAATCGGGGGGGCGAAATCAGCCCCAGCATTTT
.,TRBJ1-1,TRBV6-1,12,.,CASVLRYTEAFF,TGTGCCAGCGTTTTACGGTACACTGAAGCTTTCTTT
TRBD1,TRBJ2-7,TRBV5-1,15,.,CASRALGQDAYEQYF,TGCGCCAGCAGGGCCCTAGGACAGGACGCCTACGAGCAGTACTTC
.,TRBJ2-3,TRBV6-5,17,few,CASSYSFGGRGTDTQYF,TGTGCCAGCAGTTACTCTTTCGGGGGCCGGGGCACAGATACGCAGTATTTT
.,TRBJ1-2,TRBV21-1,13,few,CASSPRRGSGYTF,TGTGCCAGCAGCCCCCGGAGAGGATCCGGCTACACCTTC
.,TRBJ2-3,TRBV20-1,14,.,CSAREWRSTDTQYF,TGCAGTGCTAGAGAGTGGCGGAGCACAGATACGCAGTATTTT
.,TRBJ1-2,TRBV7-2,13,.,CASSLVENYGYTF,TGTGCCAGCAGCTTAGTGGAAAACTATGGCTACACCTTC
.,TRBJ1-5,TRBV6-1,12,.,CASSEILRIQHF,TGTGCCAGCAGTGAAATACTCAGGATCCAGCATTTT
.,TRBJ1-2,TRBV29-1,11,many,CSVGALQGRSF,TGCAGCGTTGGAGCCCTTCAGGGCCGGAGTTTC
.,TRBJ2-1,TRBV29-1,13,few,CSARGHERLEQFF,TGCAGCGCCCGCGGGCACGAGAGACTCGAGCAGTTCTTC
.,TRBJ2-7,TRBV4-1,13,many,CASSQAIGGPVNF,TGCGCCAGCAGCCAAGCAATCGGGGGGCCGGTTAACTTC
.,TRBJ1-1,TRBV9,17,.,CASSVAIRGAGDTEAFF,TGTGCCAGCAGCGTAGCCATTCGGGGGGCCGGGGACACTGAAGCTTTCTTT
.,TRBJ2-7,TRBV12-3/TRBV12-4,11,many,CASSSPYEQYF,TGTGCCAGCAGTTCTCCCTACGAGCAGTACTTC
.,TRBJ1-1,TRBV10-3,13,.,CAISPSTGTEAFF,TGTGCCATCAGTCCTTCGACTGGGACTGAAGCTTTCTTT
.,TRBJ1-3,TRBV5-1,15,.,CASSLNRERGNTIYF,TGCGCCAGCAGCTTGAACCGGGAGCGAGGAAACACCATATATTTT
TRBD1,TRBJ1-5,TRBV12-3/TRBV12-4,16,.,CASSPTGEGSNQPQHF,TGTGCCAGCAGTCCGACAGGGGAGGGAAGCAATCAGCCCCAGCATTTT
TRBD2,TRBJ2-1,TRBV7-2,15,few,CASSPIAGGSNEQFF,TGTGCCAGCAGCCCAATAGCGGGAGGATCCAATGAGCAGTTCTTC
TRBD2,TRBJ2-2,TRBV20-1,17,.,CSASRLAGGLGTGELFF,TGCAGTGCTTCCAGACTAGCGGGGGGCCTTGGGACCGGGGAGCTGTTTTTT
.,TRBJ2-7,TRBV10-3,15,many,CAISGTDSRNYEQYF,TGTGCCATCAGTGGAACCGACTCGAGGAACTACGAGCAGTACTTC
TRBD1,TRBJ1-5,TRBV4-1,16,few,CASSQYRGDSNQPQHF,TGCGCCAGCAGCCAATACAGGGGGGATAGCAATCAGCCCCAGCATTTT
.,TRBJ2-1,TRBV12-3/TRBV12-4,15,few,CASSSGDLVLNEQFF,TGTGCCAGCAGTTCGGGAGATTTGGTCCTCAATGAGCAGTTCTTC